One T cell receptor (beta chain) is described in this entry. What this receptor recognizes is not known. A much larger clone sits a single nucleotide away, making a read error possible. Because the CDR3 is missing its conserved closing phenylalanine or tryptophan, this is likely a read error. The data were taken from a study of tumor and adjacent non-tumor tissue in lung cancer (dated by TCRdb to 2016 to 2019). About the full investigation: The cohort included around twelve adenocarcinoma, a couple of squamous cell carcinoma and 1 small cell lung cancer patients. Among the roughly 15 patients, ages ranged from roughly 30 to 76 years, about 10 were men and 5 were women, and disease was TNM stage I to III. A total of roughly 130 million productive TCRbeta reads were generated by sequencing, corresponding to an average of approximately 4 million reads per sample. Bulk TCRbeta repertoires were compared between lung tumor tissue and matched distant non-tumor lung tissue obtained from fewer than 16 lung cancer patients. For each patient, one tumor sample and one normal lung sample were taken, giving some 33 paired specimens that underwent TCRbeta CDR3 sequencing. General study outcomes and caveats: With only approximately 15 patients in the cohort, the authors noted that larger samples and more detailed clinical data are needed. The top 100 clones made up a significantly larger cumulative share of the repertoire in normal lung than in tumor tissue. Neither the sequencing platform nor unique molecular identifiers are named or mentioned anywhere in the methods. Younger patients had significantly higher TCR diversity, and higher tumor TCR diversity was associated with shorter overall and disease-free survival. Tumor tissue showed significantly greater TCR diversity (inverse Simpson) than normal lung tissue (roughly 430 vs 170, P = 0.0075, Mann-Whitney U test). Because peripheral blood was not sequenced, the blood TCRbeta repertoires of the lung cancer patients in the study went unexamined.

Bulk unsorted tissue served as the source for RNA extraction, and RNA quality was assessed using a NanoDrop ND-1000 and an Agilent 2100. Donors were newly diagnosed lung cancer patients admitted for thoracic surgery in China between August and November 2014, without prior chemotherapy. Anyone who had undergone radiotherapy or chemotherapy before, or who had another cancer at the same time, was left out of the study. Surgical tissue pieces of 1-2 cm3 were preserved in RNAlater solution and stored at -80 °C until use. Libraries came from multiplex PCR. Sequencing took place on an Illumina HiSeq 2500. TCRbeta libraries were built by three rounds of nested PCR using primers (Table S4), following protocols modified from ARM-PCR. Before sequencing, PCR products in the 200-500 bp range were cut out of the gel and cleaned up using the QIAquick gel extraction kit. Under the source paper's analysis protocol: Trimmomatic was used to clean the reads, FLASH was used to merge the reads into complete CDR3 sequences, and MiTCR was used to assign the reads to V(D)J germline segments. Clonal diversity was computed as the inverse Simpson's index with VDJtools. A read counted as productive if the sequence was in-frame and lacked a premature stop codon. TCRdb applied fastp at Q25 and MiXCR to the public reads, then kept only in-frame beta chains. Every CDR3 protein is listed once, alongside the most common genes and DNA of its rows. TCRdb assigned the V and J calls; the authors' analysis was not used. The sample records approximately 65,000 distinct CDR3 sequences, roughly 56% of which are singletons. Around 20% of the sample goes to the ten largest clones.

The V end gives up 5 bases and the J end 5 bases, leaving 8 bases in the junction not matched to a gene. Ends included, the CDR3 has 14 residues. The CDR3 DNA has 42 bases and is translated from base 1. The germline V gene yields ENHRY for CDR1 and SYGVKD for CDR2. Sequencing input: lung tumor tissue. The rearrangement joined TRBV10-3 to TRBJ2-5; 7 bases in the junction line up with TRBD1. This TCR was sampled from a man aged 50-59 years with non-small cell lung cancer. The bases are TGTGCCATCAGTTTCCGGGACAGTGGGGAGACCCAGTACTAC. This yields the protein CAISFRDSGETQYY.